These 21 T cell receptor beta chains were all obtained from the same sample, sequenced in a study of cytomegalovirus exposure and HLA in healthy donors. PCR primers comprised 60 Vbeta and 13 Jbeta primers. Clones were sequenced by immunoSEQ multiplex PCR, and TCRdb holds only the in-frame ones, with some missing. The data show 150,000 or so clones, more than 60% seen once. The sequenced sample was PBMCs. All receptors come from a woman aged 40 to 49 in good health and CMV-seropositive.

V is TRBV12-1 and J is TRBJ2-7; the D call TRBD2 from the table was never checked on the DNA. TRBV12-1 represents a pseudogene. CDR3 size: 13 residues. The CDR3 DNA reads TGTGCCAGCAGCTTTTGGTGTAGCTACGAGCAGTACTTC. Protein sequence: CASSFWCSYEQYF.

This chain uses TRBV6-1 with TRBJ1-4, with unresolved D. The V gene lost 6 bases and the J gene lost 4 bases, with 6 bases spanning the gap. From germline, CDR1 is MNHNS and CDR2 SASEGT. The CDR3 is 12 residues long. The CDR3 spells CASSPSNEKLFF. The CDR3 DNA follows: TGTGCCAGCAGCCCCAGTAATGAAAAACTGTTTTTT.

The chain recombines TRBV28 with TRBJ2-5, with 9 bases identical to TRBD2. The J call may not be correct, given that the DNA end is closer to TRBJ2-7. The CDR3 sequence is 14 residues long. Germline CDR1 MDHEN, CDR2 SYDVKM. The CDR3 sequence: CASGSGTSPYEQYF. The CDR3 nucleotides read TGTGCCAGCGGCTCCGGGACTAGCCCCTACGAGCAGTACTTC.

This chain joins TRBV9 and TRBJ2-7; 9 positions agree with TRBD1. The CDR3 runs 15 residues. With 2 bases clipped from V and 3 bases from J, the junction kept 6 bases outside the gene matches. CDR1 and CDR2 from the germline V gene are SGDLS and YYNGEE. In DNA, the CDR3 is TGTGCCAGCAGCGTCGCCGGGACAGGGCTCTACGAGCAGTACTTC. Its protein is CASSVAGTGLYEQYF.

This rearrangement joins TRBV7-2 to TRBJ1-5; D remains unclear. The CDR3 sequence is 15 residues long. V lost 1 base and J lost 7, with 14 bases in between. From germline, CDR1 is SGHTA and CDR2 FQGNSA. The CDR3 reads CASSLDSAAGQPQHF. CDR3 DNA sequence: TGTGCCAGCAGCTTAGACAGTGCCGCGGGCCAGCCCCAGCATTTT.

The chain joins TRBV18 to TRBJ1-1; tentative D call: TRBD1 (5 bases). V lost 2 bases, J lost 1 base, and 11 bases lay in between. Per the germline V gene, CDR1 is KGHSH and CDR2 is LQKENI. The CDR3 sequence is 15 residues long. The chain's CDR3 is CASSPSDSPNTEAFF. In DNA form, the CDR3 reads TGTGCCAGCTCACCAAGCGACAGCCCGAACACTGAAGCTTTCTTT.

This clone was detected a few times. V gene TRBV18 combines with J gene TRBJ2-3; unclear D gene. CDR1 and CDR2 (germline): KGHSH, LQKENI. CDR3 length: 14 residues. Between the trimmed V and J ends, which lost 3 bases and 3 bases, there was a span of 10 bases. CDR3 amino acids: CASSPSDKTDTQYF. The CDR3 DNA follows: TGTGCCAGCTCACCCTCAGATAAGACAGATACGCAGTATTTT.

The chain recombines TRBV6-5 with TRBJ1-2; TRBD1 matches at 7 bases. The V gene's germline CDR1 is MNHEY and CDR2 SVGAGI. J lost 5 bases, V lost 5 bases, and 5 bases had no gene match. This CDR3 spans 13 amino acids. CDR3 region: CASSPNRGYGYTF. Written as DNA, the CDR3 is TGTGCCAGCAGTCCAAACAGGGGTTATGGCTACACCTTC.

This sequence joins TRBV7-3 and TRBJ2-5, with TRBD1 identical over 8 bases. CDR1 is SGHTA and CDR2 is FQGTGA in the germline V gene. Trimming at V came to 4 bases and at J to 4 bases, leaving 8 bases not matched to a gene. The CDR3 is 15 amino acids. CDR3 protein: CASSSKSGGAETQYF. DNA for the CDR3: TGTGCCAGCAGCTCAAAATCAGGGGGCGCAGAGACCCAGTACTTC.

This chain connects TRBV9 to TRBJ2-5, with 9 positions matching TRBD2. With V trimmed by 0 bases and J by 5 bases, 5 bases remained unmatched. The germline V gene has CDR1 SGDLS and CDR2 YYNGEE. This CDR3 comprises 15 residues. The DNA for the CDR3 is TGTGCCAGCAGCGTAGTAGCGGGAGACGTGGAGACCCAGTACTTC. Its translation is CASSVVAGDVETQYF.

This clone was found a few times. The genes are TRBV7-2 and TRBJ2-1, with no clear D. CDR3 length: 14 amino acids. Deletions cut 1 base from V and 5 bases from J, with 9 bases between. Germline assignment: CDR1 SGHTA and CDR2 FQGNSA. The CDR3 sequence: CASSLGPRDNEQFF. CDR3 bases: TGTGCCAGCAGCTTAGGTCCACGGGACAATGAGCAGTTCTTC.

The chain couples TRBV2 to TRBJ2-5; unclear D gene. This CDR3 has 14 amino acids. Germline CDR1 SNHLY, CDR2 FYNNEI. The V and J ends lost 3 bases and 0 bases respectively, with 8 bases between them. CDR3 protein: CASSDLQNQETQYF. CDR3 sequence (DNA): TGTGCCAGCAGTGATCTCCAGAACCAAGAGACCCAGTACTTC.

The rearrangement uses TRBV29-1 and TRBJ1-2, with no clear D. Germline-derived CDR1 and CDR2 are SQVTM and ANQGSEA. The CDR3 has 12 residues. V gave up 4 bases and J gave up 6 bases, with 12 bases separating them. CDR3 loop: CSVGDRTDGYTF. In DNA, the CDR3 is TGCAGCGTTGGGGATCGGACTGATGGCTACACCTTC.

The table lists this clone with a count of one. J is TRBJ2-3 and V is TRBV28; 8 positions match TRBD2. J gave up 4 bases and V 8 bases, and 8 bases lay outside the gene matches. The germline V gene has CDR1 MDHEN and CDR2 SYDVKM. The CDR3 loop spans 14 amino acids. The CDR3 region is CASSVRGAADTQYF. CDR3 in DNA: TGTGCCAGCTCGGTGCGGGGGGCAGCAGATACGCAGTATTTT. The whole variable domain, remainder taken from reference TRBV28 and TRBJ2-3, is DVKVTQSSRYLVKRTGEKVFLECVQDMDHENMFWYRQDPGLGLRLIYFSYDVKMKEKGDIPEGYSVSREKKERFSLILESASTNQTSMYLCASSVRGAADTQYFGPGTRLTVL.

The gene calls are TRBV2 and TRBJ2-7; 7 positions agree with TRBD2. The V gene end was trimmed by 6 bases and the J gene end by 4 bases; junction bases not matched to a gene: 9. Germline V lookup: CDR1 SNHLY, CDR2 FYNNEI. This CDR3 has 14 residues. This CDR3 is CASREEAGKYEQYF. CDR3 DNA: TGTGCCAGCAGGGAGGAAGCGGGAAAATACGAGCAGTACTTC.

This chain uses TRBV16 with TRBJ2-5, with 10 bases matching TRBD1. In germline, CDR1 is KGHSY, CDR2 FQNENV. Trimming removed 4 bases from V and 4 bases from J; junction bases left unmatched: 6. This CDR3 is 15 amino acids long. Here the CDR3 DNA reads TGTGCCAGCAGCCTTCGGGACAGGGGATTAGAGACCCAGTACTTC. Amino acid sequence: CASSLRDRGLETQYF. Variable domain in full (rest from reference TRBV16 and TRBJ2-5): GEEVAQTPKHLVRGEGQKAKLYCAPIKGHSYVFWYQQVLKNEFKFLISFQNENVFDETGMPKERFSAKCLPNSPCSLEIQATKLEDSAVYFCASSLRDRGLETQYFGPGTRLLVL.

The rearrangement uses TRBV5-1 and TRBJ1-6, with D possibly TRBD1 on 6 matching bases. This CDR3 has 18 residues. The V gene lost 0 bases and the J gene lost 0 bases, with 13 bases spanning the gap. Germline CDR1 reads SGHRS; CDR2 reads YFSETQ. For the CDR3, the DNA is TGCGCCAGCAGCTTGGTGGTCAGGGGAGACTCCTATAATTCACCCCTCCACTTT. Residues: CASSLVVRGDSYNSPLHF.

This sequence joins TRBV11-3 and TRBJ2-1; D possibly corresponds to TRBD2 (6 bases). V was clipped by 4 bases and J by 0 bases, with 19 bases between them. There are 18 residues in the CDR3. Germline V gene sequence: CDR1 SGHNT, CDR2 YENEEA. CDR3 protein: CASSSPVGGDSSYNEQFF. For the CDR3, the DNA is TGTGCCAGCAGCTCCCCCGTCGGAGGGGATAGCTCCTACAATGAGCAGTTCTTC.

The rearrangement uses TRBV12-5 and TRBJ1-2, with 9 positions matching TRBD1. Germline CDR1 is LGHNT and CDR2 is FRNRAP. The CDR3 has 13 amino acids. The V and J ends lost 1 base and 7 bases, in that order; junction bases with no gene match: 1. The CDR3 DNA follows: TGTGCTAGTGGTTTGGGGACAGGGGCTGGCTACACCTTC. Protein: CASGLGTGAGYTF.

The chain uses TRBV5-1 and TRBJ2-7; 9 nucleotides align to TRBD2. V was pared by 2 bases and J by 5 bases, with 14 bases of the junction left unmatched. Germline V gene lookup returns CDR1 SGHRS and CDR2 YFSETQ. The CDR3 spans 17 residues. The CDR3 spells CASSFVGGGGAADEQYF. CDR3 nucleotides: TGCGCCAGCAGCTTCGTCGGCGGCGGGGGGGCGGCGGACGAGCAGTACTTC.

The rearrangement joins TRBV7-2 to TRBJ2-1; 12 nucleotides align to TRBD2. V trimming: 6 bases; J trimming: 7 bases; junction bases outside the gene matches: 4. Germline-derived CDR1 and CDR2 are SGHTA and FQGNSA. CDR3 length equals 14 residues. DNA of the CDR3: TGTGCCAGCAGGACTAGCGGGAGAGGGAATGAGCAGTTCTTC. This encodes CASRTSGRGNEQFF.